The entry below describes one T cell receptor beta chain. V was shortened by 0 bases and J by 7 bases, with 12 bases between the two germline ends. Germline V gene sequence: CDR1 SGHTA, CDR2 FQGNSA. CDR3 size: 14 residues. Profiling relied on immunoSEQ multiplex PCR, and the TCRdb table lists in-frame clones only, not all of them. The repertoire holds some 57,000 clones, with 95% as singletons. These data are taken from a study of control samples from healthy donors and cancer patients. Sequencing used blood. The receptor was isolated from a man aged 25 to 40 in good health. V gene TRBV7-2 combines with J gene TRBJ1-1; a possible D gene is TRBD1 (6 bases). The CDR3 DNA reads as TGTGCCAGCAGCTTAGCCCACGGACAGAATGAAGCTTTCTTT. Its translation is CASSLAHGQNEAFF. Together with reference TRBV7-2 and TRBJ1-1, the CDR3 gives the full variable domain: GAGVSQSPSNKVTEKGKDVELRCDPISGHTALYWYRQSLGQGLEFLIYFQGNSAPDKSGLPSDRFSAERTGGSVSTLTIQRTQQEDSAVYLCASSLAHGQNEAFFGQGTRLTVV.